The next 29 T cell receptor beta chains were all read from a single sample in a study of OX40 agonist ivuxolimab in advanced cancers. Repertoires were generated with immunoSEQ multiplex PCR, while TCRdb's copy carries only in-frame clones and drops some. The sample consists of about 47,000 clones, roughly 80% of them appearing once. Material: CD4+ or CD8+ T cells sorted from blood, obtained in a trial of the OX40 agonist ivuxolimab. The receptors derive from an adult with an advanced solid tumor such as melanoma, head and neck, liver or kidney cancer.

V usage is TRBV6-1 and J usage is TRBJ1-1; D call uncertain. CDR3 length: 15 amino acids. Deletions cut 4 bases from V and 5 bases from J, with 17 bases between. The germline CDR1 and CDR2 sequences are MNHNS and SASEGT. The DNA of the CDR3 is TGTGCCAGCAGTGCCTGGAAGACGTTAGGAACTGAAGCTTTCTTT. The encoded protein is CASSAWKTLGTEAFF.

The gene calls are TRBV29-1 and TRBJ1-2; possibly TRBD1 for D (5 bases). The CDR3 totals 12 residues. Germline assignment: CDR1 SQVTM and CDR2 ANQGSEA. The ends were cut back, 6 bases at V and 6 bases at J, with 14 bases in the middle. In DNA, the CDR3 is TGCAGCGTCCTAATGACAGCAGATGGCTACACCTTC. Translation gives CSVLMTADGYTF.

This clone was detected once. The CDR3 sequence: CASSVVVDNTGELFF. In DNA, the CDR3 is TGTGCCAGCAGCGTAGTAGTAGATAACACCGGGGAGCTGTTTTTT. This chain joins TRBV9 and TRBJ2-2; D call uncertain. Germline V gives CDR1 SGDLS, CDR2 YYNGEE. V shed 0 bases and J shed 2 bases, with 8 bases lying between them. CDR3 length: 15 residues.

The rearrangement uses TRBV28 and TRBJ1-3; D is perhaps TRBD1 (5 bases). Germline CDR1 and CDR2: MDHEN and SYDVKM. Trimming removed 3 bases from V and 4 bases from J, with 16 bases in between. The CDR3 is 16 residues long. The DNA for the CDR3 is TGTGCCAGCAGTTTGCCGACAGTAGGGCTCGGAAACACCATATATTTT. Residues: CASSLPTVGLGNTIYF.

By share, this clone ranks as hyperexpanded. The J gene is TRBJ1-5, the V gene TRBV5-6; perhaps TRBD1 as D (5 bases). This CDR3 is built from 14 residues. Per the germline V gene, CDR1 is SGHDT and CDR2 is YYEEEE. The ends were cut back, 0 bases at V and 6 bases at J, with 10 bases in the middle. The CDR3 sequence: CASSLAGDGQPQHF. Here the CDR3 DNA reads TGTGCCAGCAGCTTGGCCGGGGACGGTCAGCCCCAGCATTTT.

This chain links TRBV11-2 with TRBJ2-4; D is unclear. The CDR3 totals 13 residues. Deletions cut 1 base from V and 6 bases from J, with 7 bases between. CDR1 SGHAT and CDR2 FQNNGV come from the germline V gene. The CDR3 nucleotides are TGTGCCAGCAGCTTAGGGCCGGGAAACATTCAGTACTTC. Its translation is CASSLGPGNIQYF.

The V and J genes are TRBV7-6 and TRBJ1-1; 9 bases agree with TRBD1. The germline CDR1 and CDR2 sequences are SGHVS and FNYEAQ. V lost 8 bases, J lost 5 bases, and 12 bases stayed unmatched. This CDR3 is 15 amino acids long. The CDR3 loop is CASLPPGTGLTEAFF. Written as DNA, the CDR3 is TGTGCCAGCCTTCCCCCCGGGACAGGGTTAACTGAAGCTTTCTTT.

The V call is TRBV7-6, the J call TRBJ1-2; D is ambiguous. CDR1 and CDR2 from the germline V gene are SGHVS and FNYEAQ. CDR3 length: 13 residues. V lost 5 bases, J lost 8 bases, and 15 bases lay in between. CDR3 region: CASSQQIGYGYTF. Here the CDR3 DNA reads TGTGCCAGCAGCCAACAGATAGGGTACGGCTACACCTTC. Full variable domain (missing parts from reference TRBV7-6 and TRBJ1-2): GAGVSQSPRYKVTKRGQDVALRCDPISGHVSLYWYRQALGQGPEFLTYFNYEAQQDKSGLPNDRFSAERPEGSISTLTIQRTEQRDSAMYRCASSQQIGYGYTFGSGTRLTVV.

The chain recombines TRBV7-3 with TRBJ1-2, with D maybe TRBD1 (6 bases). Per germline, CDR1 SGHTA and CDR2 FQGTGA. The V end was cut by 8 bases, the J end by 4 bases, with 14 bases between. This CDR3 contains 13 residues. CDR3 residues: CASGGGGAYGYTF. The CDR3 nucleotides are TGTGCCAGCGGCGGAGGGGGAGCCTATGGCTACACCTTC.

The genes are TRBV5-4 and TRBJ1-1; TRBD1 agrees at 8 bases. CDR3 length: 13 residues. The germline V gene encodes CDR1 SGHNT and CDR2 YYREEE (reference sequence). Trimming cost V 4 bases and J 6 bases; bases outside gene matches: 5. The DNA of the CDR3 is TGTGCCAGCAGCCTCGGGACAGGTCCTGAAGCTTTCTTT. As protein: CASSLGTGPEAFF.

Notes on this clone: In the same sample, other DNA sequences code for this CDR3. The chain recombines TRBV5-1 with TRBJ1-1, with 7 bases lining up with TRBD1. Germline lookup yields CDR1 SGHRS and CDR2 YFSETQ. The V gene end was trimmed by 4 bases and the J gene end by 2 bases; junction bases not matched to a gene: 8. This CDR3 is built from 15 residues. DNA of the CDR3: TGCGCCAGCAGCCCCGCCGGGACAGACAACACTGAAGCTTTCTTT. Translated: CASSPAGTDNTEAFF.

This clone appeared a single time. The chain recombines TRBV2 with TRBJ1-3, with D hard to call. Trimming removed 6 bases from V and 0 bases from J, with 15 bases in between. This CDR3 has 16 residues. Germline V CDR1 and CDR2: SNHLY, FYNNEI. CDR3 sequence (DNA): TGTGCCAGCAGGGAATCCGGGTCCCTCTCTGGAAACACCATATATTTT. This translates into CASRESGSLSGNTIYF.

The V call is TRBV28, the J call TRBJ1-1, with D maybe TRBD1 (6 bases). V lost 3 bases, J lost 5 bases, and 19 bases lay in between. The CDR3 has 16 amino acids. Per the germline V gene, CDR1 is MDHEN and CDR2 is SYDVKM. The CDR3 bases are TGTGCCAGCAGTTTCCCCCTGGTTGGGGGGCGTACTGAAGCTTTCTTT. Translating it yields CASSFPLVGGRTEAFF.

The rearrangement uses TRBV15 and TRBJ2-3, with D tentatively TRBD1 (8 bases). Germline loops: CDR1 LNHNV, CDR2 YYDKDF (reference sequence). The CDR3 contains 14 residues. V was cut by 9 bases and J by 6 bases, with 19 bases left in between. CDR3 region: CATRGTGLPDTQYF. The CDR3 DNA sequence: TGTGCCACGCGGGGGACAGGACTCCCGGATACGCAGTATTTT.

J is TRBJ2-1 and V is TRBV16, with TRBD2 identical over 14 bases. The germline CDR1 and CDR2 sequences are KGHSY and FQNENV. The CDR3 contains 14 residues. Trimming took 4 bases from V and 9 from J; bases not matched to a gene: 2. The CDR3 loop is CASSPGLAGVEQFF. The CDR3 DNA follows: TGTGCCAGCAGCCCGGGACTAGCGGGAGTTGAGCAGTTCTTC. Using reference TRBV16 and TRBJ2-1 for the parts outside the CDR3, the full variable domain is GEEVAQTPKHLVRGEGQKAKLYCAPIKGHSYVFWYQQVLKNEFKFLISFQNENVFDETGMPKERFSAKCLPNSPCSLEIQATKLEDSAVYFCASSPGLAGVEQFFGPGTRLTVL.

CDR3: CASSLVGLTSYGYTF. The DNA of the CDR3 is TGTGCCAGCAGCTTAGTGGGTCTTACTAGCTATGGCTACACCTTC. This sequence joins TRBV7-9 and TRBJ1-2; D is ambiguous. Trimming removed 1 base at V and 4 bases at J, with 13 bases between. Germline CDR1 is SEHNR and CDR2 is FQNEAQ (reference sequence). This CDR3 contains 15 residues.

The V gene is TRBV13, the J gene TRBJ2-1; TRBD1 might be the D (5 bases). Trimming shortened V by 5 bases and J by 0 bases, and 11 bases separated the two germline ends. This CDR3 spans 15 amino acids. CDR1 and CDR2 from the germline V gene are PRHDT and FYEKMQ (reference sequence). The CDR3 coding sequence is TGTGCCAGCAGCCAACAGGCCAGCTCCTACAATGAGCAGTTCTTC. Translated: CASSQQASSYNEQFF.

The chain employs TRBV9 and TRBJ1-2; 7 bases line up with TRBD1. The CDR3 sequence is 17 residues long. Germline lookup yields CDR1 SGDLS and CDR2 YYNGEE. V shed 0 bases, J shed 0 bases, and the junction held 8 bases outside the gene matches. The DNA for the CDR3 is TGTGCCAGCAGCGTAGCCCGACAGGGAATGGCTAACTATGGCTACACCTTC. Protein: CASSVARQGMANYGYTF.

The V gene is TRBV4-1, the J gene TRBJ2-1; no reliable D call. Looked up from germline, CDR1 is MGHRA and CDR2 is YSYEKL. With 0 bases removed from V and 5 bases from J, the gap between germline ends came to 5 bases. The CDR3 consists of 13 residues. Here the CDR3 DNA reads TGCGCCAGCAGCCAAGAACACAACAATGAGCAGTTCTTC. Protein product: CASSQEHNNEQFF.

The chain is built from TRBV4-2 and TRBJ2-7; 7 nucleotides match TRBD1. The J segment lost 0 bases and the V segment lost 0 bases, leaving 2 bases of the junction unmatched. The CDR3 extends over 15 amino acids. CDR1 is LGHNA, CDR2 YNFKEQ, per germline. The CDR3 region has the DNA TGTGCCAGCAGCCAAGATGAGGGGGCCTCCTACGAGCAGTACTTC. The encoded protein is CASSQDEGASYEQYF.

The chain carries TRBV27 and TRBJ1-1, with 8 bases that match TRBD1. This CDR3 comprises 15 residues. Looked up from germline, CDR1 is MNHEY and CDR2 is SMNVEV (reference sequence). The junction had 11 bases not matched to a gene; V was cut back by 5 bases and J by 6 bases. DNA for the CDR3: TGTGCCAGCAGTCCCTCTCGGACAGGGTACGCTGAAGCTTTCTTT. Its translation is CASSPSRTGYAEAFF.

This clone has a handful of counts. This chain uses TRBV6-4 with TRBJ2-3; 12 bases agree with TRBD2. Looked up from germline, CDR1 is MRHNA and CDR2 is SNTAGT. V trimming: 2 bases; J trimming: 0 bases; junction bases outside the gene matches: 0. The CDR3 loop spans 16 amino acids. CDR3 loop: CASSDGTSGSTDTQYF. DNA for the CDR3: TGTGCCAGCAGTGACGGGACTAGCGGGAGCACAGATACGCAGTATTTT.

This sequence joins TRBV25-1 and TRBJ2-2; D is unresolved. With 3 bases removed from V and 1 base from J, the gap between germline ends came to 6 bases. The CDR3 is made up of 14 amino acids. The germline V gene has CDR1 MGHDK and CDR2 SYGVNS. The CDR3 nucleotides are TGTGCCAGCAGTGAGTGGGAGAACACCGGGGAGCTGTTTTTT. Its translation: CASSEWENTGELFF.

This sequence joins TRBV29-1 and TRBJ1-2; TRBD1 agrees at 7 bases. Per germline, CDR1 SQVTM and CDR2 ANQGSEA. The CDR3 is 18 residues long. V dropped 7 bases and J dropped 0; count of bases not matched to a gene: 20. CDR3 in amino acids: CSGGVLQEQGRSNYGYTF. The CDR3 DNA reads TGCAGCGGTGGGGTACTTCAGGAACAGGGGCGATCTAACTATGGCTACACCTTC. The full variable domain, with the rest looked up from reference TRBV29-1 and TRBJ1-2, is SAVISQKPSRDICQRGTSLTIQCQVDSQVTMMFWYRQQPGQSLTLIATANQGSEATYESGFVIDKFPISRPNLTFSTLTVSNMSPEDSSIYLCSGGVLQEQGRSNYGYTFGSGTRLTVV.

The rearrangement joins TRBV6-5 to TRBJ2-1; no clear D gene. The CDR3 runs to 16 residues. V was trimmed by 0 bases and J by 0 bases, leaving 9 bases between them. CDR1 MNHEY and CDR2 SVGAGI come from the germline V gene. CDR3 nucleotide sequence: TGTGCCAGCAGTTACTCGATATCGAGCTCCTACAATGAGCAGTTCTTC. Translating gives CASSYSISSSYNEQFF.

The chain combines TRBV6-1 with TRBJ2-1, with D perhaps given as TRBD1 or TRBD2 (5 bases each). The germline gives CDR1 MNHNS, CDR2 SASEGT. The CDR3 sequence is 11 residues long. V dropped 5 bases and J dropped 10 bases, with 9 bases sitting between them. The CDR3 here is CASSYGAEQFF. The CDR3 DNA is TGTGCCAGCAGTTACGGGGCAGAGCAGTTCTTC.

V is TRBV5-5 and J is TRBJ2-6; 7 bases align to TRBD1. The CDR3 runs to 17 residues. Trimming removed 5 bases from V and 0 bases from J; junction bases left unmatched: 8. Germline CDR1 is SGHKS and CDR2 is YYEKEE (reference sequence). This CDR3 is CASRTGTESSGANVLTF. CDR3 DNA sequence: TGTGCCAGCAGAACCGGGACAGAGAGCTCTGGGGCCAACGTCCTGACTTTC. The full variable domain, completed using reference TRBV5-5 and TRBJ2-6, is DAGVTQSPTHLIKTRGQQVTLRCSPISGHKSVSWYQQVLGQGPQFIFQYYEKEERGRGNFPDRFSARQFPNYSSELNVNALLLGDSALYLCASRTGTESSGANVLTFGAGSRLTVL.

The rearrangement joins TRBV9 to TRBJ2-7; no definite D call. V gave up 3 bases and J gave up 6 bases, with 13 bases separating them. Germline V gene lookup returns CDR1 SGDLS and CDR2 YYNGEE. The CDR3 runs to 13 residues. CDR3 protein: CASSAAAALEQYF. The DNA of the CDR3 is TGTGCCAGCAGCGCCGCGGCCGCTCTCGAGCAGTACTTC.

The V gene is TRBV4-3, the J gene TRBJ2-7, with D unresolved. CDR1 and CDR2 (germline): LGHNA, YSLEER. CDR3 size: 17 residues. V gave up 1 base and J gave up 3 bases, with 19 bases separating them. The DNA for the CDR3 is TGCGCCAGCAGCCAAGGTCTCCCCGGGTCTGCCGGCTACGAGCAGTACTTC. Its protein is CASSQGLPGSAGYEQYF.